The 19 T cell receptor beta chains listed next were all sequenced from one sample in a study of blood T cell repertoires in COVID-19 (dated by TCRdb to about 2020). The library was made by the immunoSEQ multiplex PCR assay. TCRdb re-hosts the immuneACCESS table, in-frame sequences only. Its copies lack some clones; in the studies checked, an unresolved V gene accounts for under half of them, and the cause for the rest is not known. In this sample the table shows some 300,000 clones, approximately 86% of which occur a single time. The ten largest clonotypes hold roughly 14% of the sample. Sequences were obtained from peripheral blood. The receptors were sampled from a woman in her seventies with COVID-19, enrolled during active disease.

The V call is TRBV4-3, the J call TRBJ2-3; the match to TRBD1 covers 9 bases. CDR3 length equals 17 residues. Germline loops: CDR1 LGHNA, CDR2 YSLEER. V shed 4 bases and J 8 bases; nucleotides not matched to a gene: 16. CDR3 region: CASSLWGEQGAMITQYF. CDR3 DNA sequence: TGCGCCAGCAGCCTTTGGGGGGAACAGGGGGCGATGATTACGCAGTATTTT.

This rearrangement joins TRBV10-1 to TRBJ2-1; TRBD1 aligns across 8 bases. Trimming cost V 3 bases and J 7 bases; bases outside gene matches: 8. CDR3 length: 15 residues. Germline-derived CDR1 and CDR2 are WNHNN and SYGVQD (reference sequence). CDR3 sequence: CASSDPRGLRNEQFF. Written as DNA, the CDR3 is TGCGCCAGCAGTGACCCCAGGGGGCTGCGGAATGAGCAGTTCTTC.

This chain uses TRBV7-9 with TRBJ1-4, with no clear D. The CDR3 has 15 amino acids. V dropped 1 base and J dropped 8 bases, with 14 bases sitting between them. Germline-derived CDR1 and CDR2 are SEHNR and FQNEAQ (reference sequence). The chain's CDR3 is CASSLGSPGKEKLFF. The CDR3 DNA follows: TGTGCCAGCAGCTTAGGGAGTCCGGGAAAGGAAAAACTGTTTTTT.

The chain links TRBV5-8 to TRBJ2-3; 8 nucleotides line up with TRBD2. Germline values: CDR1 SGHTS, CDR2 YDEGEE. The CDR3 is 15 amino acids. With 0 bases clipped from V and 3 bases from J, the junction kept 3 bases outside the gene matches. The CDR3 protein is CASSLGLAQTDTQYF. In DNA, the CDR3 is TGTGCCAGCAGCTTGGGACTAGCGCAGACAGATACGCAGTATTTT.

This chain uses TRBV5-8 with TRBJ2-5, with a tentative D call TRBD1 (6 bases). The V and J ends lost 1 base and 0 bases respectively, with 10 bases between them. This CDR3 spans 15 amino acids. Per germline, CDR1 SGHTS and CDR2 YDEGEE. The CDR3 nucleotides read TGTGCCAGCAGCTTGACAGGGCTGTACCAAGAGACCCAGTACTTC. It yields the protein CASSLTGLYQETQYF. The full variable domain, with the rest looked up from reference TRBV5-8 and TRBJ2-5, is EAGVTQSPTHLIKTRGQQATLRCSPISGHTSVYWYQQALGLGLQFLLWYDEGEERNRGNFPPRFSGRQFPNYSSELNVNALELEDSALYLCASSLTGLYQETQYFGPGTRLLVL.

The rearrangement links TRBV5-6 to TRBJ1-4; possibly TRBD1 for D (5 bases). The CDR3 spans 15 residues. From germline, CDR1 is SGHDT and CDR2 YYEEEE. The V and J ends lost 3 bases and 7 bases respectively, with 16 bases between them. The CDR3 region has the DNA TGTGCCAGCAGCTCGAATACAGGTACAGGTGAAAAACTGTTTTTT. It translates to CASSSNTGTGEKLFF.

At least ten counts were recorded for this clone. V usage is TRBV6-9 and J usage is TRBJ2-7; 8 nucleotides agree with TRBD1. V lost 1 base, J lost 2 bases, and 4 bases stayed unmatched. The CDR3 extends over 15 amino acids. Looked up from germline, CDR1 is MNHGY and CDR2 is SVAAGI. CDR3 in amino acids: CASSYYGQGTYEQYF. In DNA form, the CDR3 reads TGTGCCAGCAGTTATTACGGACAGGGCACCTACGAGCAGTACTTC.

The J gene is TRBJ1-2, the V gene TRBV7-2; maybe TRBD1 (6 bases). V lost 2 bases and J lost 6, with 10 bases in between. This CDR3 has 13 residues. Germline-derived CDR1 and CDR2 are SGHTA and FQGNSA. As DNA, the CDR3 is TGTGCCAGCAGCTTATTACAGGGTGATGGCTACACCTTC. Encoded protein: CASSLLQGDGYTF.

The CDR3: CASRSMNTEAFF. CDR3 nucleotides: TGTGCCAGCAGAAGCATGAACACTGAAGCTTTCTTT. The V gene is TRBV12-3 or TRBV12-4, the J gene TRBJ1-1; D is undetermined. Deletions cut 6 bases from V and 0 bases from J, with 5 bases between. This CDR3 region has 12 residues.

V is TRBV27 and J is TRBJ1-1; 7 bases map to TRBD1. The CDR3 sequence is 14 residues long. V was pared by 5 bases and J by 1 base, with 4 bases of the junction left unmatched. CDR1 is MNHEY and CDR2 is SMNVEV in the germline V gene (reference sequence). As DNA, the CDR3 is TGTGCCAGCAGTGGCGACAGGGCGAACACTGAAGCTTTCTTT. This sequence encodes CASSGDRANTEAFF.

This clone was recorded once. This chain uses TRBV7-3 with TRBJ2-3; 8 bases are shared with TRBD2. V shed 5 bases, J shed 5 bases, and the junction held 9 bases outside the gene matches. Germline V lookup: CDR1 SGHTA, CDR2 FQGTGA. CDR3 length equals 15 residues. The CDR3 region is CASSPRGGPVDTQYF. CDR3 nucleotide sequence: TGTGCCAGCAGCCCACGGGGGGGGCCGGTAGATACGCAGTATTTT.

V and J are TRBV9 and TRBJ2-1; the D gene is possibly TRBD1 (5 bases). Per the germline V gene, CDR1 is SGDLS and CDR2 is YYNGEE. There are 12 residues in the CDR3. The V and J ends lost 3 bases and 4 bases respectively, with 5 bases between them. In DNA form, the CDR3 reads TGTGCCAGCAGCGAGGGGTACAATGAGCAGTTCTTC. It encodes CASSEGYNEQFF.

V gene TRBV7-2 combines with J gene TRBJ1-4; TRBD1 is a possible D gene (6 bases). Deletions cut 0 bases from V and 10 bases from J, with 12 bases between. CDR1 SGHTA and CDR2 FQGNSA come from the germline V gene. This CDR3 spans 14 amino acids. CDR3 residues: CASSLAQGIGKLFF. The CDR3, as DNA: TGTGCCAGCAGCTTAGCACAGGGAATCGGAAAACTGTTTTTT.

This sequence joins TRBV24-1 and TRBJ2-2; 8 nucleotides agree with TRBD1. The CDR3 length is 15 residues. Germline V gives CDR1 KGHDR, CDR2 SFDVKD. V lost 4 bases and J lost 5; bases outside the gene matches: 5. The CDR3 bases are TGTGCCACCAGTGACCTTGGACAGGGAACCGGGGAGCTGTTTTTT. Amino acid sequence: CATSDLGQGTGELFF.

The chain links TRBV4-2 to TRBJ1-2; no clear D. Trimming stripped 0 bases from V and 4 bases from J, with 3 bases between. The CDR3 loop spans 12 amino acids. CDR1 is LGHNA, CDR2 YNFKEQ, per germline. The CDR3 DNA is TGTGCCAGCAGCCAAGACGGCTATGGCTACACCTTC. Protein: CASSQDGYGYTF.

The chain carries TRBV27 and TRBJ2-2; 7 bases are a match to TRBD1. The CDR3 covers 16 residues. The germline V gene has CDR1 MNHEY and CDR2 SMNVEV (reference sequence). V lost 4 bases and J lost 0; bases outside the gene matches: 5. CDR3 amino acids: CASSSLGTANTGELFF. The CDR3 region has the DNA TGTGCCAGCAGTTCCCTTGGGACAGCGAACACCGGGGAGCTGTTTTTT.

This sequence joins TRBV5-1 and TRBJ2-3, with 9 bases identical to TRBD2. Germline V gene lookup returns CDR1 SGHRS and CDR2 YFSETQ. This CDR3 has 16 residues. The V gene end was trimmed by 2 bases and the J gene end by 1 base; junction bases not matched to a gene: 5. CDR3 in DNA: TGCGCCAGCAGCTTTAGGGCTAGCGGGGGCACAGATACGCAGTATTTT. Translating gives CASSFRASGGTDTQYF.

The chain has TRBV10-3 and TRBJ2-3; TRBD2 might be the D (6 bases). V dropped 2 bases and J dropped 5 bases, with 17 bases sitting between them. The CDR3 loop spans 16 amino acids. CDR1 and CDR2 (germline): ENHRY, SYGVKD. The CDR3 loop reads CAISEPSGTLGDTQYF. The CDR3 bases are TGTGCCATCAGTGAGCCCTCAGGGACTCTAGGAGATACGCAGTATTTT.

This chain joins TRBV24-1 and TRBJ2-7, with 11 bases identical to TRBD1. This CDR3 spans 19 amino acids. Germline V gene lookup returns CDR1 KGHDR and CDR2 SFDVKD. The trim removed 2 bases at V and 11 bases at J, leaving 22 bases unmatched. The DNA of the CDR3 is TGTGCCACCAGTGATTCAACCCCCGGGACAGGGGGTGACCAGGCGTTAAAGTACTTC. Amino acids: CATSDSTPGTGGDQALKYF.